These 13 T cell receptor beta chains came from one sample sequenced in a study of blood T cells in healthy people across ages. Alongside a J-beta primer mix, a sample-barcoded 5' primer served in a second PCR lasting 7 to 11 cycles. TCRdb re-called the 5' RACE reads with MiXCR, one entry per CDR3 protein. The sample holds about 2 million distinct CDR3 sequences, about 50% seen once. The specimen was blood. These receptor sequences come from a middle-aged woman in good health.

This clonotype was seen a few times. The chain carries TRBV2 and TRBJ2-3; no clear D. The V gene's germline CDR1 is SNHLY and CDR2 FYNNEI. This CDR3 region has 15 residues. V lost 1 base, J lost 1 base, and 9 bases lay in between. The CDR3 sequence: CASSEEAIGTDTQYF. In nucleotides, the CDR3 is TGTGCCAGCAGTGAAGAGGCCATTGGCACAGATACGCAGTATTTT.

The V call is TRBV5-1, the J call TRBJ2-7, with D unclear. Between the trimmed V and J ends, which lost 4 bases and 4 bases, there was a span of 18 bases. The CDR3 is made up of 15 amino acids. Germline-derived CDR1 and CDR2 are SGHRS and YFSETQ. CDR3 sequence: CASSPGGDLGYEQYF. DNA for the CDR3: TGCGCCAGCAGCCCGGGTGGAGATTTGGGTTACGAGCAGTACTTC.

The gene calls are TRBV12-3 or TRBV12-4 and TRBJ2-1; D gene unclear. The CDR3 loop spans 13 amino acids. The ends were cut back, 7 bases at V and 4 bases at J, with 11 bases in the middle. CDR3 bases: TGTGCCAGCAATGCCTCCCTTTACAATGAGCAGTTCTTC. Translated: CASNASLYNEQFF.

This clonotype was seen just once. The rearrangement uses TRBV5-5 and TRBJ1-2; 9 bases map to TRBD1. CDR3 length: 15 residues. J gave up 12 bases and V 3 bases, and 15 bases lay outside the gene matches. The germline V gene encodes CDR1 SGHKS and CDR2 YYEKEE (reference sequence). The CDR3 DNA reads as TGTGCCAGCAGCTCGAATCCGGGACAGGGCCAGGCCCACACCTTC. Its protein product is CASSSNPGQGQAHTF.

The rearrangement uses TRBV7-2 and TRBJ2-3; either TRBD1 or TRBD2 may supply D (5 bases each). The CDR3 runs 13 residues. V was shortened by 4 bases and J by 9 bases, with 14 bases between the two germline ends. From germline, CDR1 is SGHTA and CDR2 FQGNSA. Here the CDR3 reads CASSSPRDLTQYF. CDR3 nucleotide sequence: TGTGCCAGCAGCTCACCTCGGGACCTAACGCAGTATTTT.

J is TRBJ2-1 and V is TRBV30; 8 nucleotides align to TRBD2. V shed 0 bases, J shed 2 bases, and the junction held 9 bases outside the gene matches. The length of the CDR3 is 17 residues. From germline, CDR1 is GTSNPN and CDR2 SVGIG (reference sequence). CDR3 region: CAWSVFRLAGTYNEQFF. In nucleotides, the CDR3 is TGTGCCTGGAGTGTATTCCGGCTAGCGGGTACCTACAATGAGCAGTTCTTC.

This chain connects TRBV6-2 or TRBV6-3 to TRBJ2-3; 9 bases match TRBD1. From germline, CDR1 is MNHEY and CDR2 SVGEGT. The CDR3 runs 14 residues. Unmatched junction bases numbered 5, after V lost 6 bases and J lost 4 bases. The CDR3 nucleotides read TGTGCCAGCAGCACCGGGACAGGGCCAGATACGCAGTATTTT. It yields the protein CASSTGTGPDTQYF.

The V and J genes are TRBV20-1 and TRBJ2-1; TRBD1 aligns across 9 bases. The J call may be mistaken, given a closer DNA end match to TRBJ2-7. The germline gives CDR1 DFQATT, CDR2 SNEGSKA (reference sequence). This CDR3 has 14 amino acids. In nucleotides, the CDR3 is TGCAGTGCTCAAACACCCGGGACAGGGAACGAGCAGTACTTC. Amino acids: CSAQTPGTGNEQYF.

This clonotype was recorded a few times. The V and J genes are TRBV20-1 and TRBJ2-5; TRBD1 aligns across 12 bases. The CDR3 contains 16 residues. Trimming at V came to 5 bases and at J to 11 bases, leaving 18 bases not matched to a gene. CDR1 is DFQATT, CDR2 SNEGSKA, per germline (reference sequence). The CDR3 nucleotides read TGCAGTGCTGGCAAAACCGGGACAGGGGGCTCGGATGAGCAGTACTTC. It codes for CSAGKTGTGGSDEQYF.

The chain combines TRBV5-1 with TRBJ2-1; TRBD2 matches 8 bases. This CDR3 has 14 amino acids. In germline, CDR1 is SGHRS, CDR2 YFSETQ. J lost 5 bases, V lost 4 bases, and 5 bases had no gene match. The CDR3 protein is CASSGGLGNNEQFF. The CDR3 coding sequence is TGCGCCAGCAGCGGGGGACTAGGGAACAATGAGCAGTTCTTC.

The chain employs TRBV5-1 and TRBJ1-5; a possible D gene is TRBD1 (5 bases). The V gene's germline CDR1 is SGHRS and CDR2 YFSETQ. Trimming removed 6 bases from V and 1 base from J, with 17 bases in between. The length of the CDR3 is 16 residues. CDR3 residues: CASTFPRDSSNQPQHF. For the CDR3, the DNA is TGCGCCAGCACTTTCCCTCGGGACTCCAGCAATCAGCCCCAGCATTTT.

This clonotype was seen a handful of times. This chain connects TRBV7-2 to TRBJ2-6; D uncertain. In germline, CDR1 is SGHTA, CDR2 FQGNSA. V was shortened by 0 bases and J by 0 bases, with 9 bases between the two germline ends. CDR3 length: 17 residues. CDR3 amino acids: CASSLAPTSSGANVLTF. For the CDR3, the DNA is TGTGCCAGCAGCTTAGCGCCCACCAGCTCTGGGGCCAACGTCCTGACTTTC.

This clonotype was recorded only once. This rearrangement joins TRBV11-2 to TRBJ2-1; D tentatively fits TRBD1 or TRBD2 (5 bases each). Germline values: CDR1 SGHAT, CDR2 FQNNGV. V lost 5 bases and J 8 bases, leaving 16 bases between the germline ends. This CDR3 region has 14 residues. The CDR3 here is CASSRDDSWDEQFF. The CDR3 bases are TGTGCCAGCAGCCGGGACGACTCCTGGGATGAGCAGTTCTTC.